This is a list of T cell receptor beta chains from one sample in a study of blood T cell repertoires in COVID-19. Libraries were prepared by immunoSEQ multiplex PCR; TCRdb keeps only in-frame clonotypes and omits some of them. The sample shows approximately 100,000 clones, roughly 82% of them seen only once. Material for sequencing was peripheral blood. Every receptor here comes from a man between 60 and 75 years old with acute or convalescent COVID-19. The conserved cysteine and the conserved F or W are not part of the CDR3 here. A D gene is named only where the DNA matches it firmly.

D gene	J gene	V gene	CDR3 length	CDR3 protein
NA	TRBJ2-2	TRBV9	12	ASSVGQVTGELF
TRBD1	TRBJ1-1	TRBV9	12	ASSANDRETEAF
TRBD1	TRBJ2-7	TRBV2	12	ASSPGGFTYEQY
NA	TRBJ2-5	TRBV3-1/TRBV3-2	12	ASSQDQYGRGQY
NA	TRBJ1-3	TRBV7-8	12	ASTVGVGGNTIY
TRBD1	TRBJ1-6	TRBV19	11	ASSRQGGSPLH
TRBD1	TRBJ1-4	TRBV7-8	13	ASSSGQGASEKLF
NA	TRBJ1-6	TRBV28	14	ASSLGLGGYNSPLH
TRBD1	TRBJ1-3	TRBV11-2	10	ASSLTGATIY
NA	TRBJ1-1	TRBV18	9	ASSPGSEAF
TRBD1	TRBJ1-2	TRBV12-3/TRBV12-4	11	ASSQGQGRGYT
NA	TRBJ1-1	TRBV6-2/TRBV6-3	10	ASSDYPREAF
NA	TRBJ2-5	TRBV11-3	13	ASSPRPQRSETQY
TRBD1	TRBJ2-1	TRBV5-5	13	ASSSGTGEHNEQF
NA	TRBJ1-2	TRBV1	13	TSSQNPDRDGGYT
TRBD1	TRBJ1-5	TRBV3-1/TRBV3-2	13	ASSQEQGGNQPQH
TRBD1	TRBJ1-6	TRBV25-1	14	ASSESRGTGSSPLH
TRBD1	TRBJ1-5	TRBV7-2	12	ASSPDRGGQPQH
NA	TRBJ2-5	TRBV19	11	ASSLGREETQY
NA	TRBJ1-5	TRBV11-3	14	ASSLEGREADQPQH
NA	TRBJ1-2	TRBV5-4	13	ASSLSGGGSPGYT
TRBD2	TRBJ2-1	TRBV5-1	14	ASSLDLAVSYNEQF
TRBD1	TRBJ2-2	TRBV5-1	11	ASSLQGTGELF
NA	TRBJ2-3	TRBV7-2	13	ASTISGGPTDTQY
NA	TRBJ1-2	TRBV11-2	13	ASSLAPGQQYGYT
TRBD1	TRBJ1-3	TRBV2	13	ASSVDRGSGNTIY
NA	TRBJ2-5	TRBV10-3	12	ATQNTQVQETQY
NA	TRBJ1-1	TRBV18	13	ASSPLTGMNTEAF
NA	TRBJ1-1	TRBV19	13	ASSKGRGWVTEAF
NA	TRBJ1-2	TRBV5-1	11	ASSPGLKYGYT
TRBD1	TRBJ2-7	TRBV11-2	12	ASSAGTGAYEQY
NA	TRBJ1-3	TRBV6-6	9	ASSRGNTIY
TRBD2	TRBJ2-7	TRBV7-6	14	ASSSGLAGRSYEQY
TRBD2	TRBJ2-7	TRBV30	15	AWSLPGTSGASYEQY
NA	TRBJ1-3	TRBV7-9	12	ASSLARSGNTIY
TRBD2	TRBJ2-1	TRBV7-3	13	ASSLSSGTYNEQF
NA	TRBJ1-6	TRBV3-1/TRBV3-2	15	ASSQVTREPYNSPLH
TRBD1	TRBJ1-2	TRBV18	13	ASSPDSGGYYGYT
TRBD1	TRBJ1-1	TRBV11-2	14	ASSLVGEGATTEAF
NA	TRBJ1-1	TRBV24-1	10	ATSDNDREAF
NA	TRBJ2-1	TRBV19	13	ASSIDRNSYNEQF
NA	TRBJ1-1	TRBV19	12	ASWGGPMNTEAF
TRBD1	TRBJ1-2	TRBV9	11	ASSAGQSYGYT
TRBD1	TRBJ2-7	TRBV7-3	11	ASSRTGGWEQY
TRBD2	TRBJ2-7	TRBV3-1/TRBV3-2	13	ASSLGLAGGYEQY
NA	TRBJ1-5	TRBV29-1	13	SVGGGGGSDQPQH
TRBD2	TRBJ2-7	TRBV6-2/TRBV6-3	13	ASSYGDGGAYEQY
NA	TRBJ2-5	TRBV6-2/TRBV6-3	14	ASSRPRSSSQETQY
TRBD2	TRBJ2-5	TRBV11-3	11	ASTRLAGETQY